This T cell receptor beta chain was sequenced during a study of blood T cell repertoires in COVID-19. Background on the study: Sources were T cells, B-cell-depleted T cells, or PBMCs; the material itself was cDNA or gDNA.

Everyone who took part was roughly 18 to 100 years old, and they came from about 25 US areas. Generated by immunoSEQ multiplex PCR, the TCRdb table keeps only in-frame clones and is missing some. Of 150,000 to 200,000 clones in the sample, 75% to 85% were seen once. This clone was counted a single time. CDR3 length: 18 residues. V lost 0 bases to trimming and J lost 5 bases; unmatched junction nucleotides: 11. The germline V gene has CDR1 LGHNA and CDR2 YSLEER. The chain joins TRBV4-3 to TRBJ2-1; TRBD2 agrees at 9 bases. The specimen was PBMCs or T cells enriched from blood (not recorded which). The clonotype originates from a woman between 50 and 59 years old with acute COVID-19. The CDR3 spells CASSQDPGVAGDHNEQFF. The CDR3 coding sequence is TGCGCCAGCAGCCAAGATCCCGGGGTAGCGGGGGACCACAATGAGCAGTTCTTC.